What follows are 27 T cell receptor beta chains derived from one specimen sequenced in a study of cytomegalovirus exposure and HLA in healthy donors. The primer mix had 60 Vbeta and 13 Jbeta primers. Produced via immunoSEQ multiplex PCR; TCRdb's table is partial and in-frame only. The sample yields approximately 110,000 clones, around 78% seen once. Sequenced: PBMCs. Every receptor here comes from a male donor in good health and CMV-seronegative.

Here the CDR3 DNA reads TGTGCCAGCAGCCTAGCCGGGACAGCGAACACCGGGGAGCTGTTTTTT. Amino acid sequence: CASSLAGTANTGELFF. V gene TRBV5-4 combines with J gene TRBJ2-2; 7 nucleotides line up with TRBD1. V gave up 4 bases and J gave up 0 bases; unmatched junction bases: 6. The CDR3 spans 16 residues. Germline-derived CDR1 and CDR2 are SGHNT and YYREEE (reference sequence).

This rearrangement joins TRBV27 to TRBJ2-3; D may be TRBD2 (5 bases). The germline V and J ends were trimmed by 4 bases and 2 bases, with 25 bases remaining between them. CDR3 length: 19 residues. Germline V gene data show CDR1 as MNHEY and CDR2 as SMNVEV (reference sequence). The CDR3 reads CASSSLKSRGLAVTDTQYF. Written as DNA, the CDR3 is TGTGCCAGCAGTTCCCTAAAAAGCCGCGGACTGGCAGTCACAGATACGCAGTATTTT.

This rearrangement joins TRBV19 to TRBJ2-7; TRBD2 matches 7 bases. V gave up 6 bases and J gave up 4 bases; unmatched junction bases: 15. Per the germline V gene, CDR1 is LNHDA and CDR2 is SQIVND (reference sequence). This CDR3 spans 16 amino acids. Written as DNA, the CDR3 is TGTGCCAGTAGAAATCCTAGCGGAGCAACCCCGTACGAGCAGTACTTC. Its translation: CASRNPSGATPYEQYF.

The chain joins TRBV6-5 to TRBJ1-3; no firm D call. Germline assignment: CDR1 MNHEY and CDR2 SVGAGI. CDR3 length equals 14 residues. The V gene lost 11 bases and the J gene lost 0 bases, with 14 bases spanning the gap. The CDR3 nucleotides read TGTGCCTGCCGATCGACACCCTCTGGAAACACCATATATTTT. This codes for CACRSTPSGNTIYF.

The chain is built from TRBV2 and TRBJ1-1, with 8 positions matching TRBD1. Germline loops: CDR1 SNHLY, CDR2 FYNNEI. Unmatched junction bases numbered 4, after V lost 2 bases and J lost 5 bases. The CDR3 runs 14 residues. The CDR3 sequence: CASSESRGLTEAFF. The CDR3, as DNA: TGTGCCAGCAGTGAATCCAGGGGGCTTACTGAAGCTTTCTTT.

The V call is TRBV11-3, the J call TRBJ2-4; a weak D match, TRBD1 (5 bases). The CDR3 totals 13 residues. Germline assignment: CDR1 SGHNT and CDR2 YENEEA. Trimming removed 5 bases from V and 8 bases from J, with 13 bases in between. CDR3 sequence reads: CASSPSQGYIQYF. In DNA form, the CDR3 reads TGTGCCAGCAGCCCCAGCCAGGGTTACATTCAGTACTTC. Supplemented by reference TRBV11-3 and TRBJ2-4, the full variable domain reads EAGVVQSPRYKIIEKKQPVAFWCNPISGHNTLYWYLQNLGQGPELLIRYENEEAVDDSQLPKDRFSAERLKGVDSTLKIQPAELGDSAVYLCASSPSQGYIQYFGAGTRLSVL.

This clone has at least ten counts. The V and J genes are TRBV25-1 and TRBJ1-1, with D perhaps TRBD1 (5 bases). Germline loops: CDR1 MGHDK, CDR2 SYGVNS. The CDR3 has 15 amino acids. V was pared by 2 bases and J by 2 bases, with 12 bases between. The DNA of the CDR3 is TGTGCCAGCAGTGAAATCAGGGAAACAAACACTGAAGCTTTCTTT. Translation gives CASSEIRETNTEAFF.

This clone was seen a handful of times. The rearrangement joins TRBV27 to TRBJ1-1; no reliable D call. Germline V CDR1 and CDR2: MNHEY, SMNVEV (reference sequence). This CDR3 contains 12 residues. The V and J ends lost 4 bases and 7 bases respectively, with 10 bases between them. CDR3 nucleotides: TGTGCCAGCAGTTCGGACTGGGGTGAAGCTTTCTTT. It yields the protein CASSSDWGEAFF.

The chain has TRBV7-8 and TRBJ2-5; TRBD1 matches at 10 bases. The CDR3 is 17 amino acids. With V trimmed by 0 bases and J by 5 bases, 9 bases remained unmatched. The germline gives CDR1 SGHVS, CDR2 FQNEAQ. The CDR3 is CASSLASGTGVWETQYF. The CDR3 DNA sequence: TGTGCCAGCAGCTTAGCCTCCGGGACAGGGGTGTGGGAGACCCAGTACTTC.

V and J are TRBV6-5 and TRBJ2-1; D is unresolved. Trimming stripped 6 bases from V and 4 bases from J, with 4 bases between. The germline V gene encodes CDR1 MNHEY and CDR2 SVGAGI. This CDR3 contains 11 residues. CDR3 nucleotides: TGTGCCAGCAGCCAATACAATGAGCAGTTCTTC. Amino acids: CASSQYNEQFF.

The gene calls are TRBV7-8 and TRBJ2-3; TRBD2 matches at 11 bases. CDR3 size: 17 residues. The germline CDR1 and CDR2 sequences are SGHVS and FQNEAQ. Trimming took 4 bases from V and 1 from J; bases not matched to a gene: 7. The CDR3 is CASSYPLLAGGTDTQYF. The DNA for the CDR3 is TGTGCCAGCAGCTACCCTCTACTAGCGGGAGGCACAGATACGCAGTATTTT.

The CDR3 is CASSFGGLKGETQYF. The CDR3 DNA sequence: TGTGCCAGCAGCTTCGGGGGGCTTAAAGGAGAGACCCAGTACTTC. This chain links TRBV11-2 with TRBJ2-5; perhaps TRBD2 as D (7 bases). The CDR3 has 15 residues. V shed 3 bases and J shed 4 bases, with 15 bases lying between them. Per the germline V gene, CDR1 is SGHAT and CDR2 is FQNNGV.

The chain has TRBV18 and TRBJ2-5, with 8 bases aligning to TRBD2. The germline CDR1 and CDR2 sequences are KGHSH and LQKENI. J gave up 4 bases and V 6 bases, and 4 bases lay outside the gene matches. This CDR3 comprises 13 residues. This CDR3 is CASSPGGRETQYF. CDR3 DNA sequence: TGTGCCAGCTCGCCGGGGGGGCGAGAGACCCAGTACTTC. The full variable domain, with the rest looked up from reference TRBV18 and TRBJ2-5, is NAGVMQNPRHLVRRRGQEARLRCSPMKGHSHVYWYRQLPEEGLKFMVYLQKENIIDESGMPKERFSAEFPKEGPSILRIQQVVRGDSAAYFCASSPGGRETQYFGPGTRLLVL.

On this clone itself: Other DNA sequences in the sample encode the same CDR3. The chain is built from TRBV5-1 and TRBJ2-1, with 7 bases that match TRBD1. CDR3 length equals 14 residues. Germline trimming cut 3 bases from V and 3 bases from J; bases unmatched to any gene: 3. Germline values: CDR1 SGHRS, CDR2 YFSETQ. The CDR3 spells CASSSSGGYNEQFF. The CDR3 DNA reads TGCGCCAGCAGCTCATCAGGGGGCTACAATGAGCAGTTCTTC.

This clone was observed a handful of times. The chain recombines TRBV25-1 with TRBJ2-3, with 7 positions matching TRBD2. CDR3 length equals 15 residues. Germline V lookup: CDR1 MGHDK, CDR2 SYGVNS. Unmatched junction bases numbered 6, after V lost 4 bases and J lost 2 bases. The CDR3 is CASSGPAGITDTQYF. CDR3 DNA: TGTGCCAGCAGTGGGCCAGCGGGGATCACAGATACGCAGTATTTT.

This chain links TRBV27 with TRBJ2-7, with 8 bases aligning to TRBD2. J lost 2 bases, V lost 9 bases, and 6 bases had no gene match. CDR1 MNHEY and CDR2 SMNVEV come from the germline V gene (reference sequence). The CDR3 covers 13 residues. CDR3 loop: CASRGSGAYEQYF. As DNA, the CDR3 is TGTGCCAGTAGGGGTAGCGGGGCCTACGAGCAGTACTTC.

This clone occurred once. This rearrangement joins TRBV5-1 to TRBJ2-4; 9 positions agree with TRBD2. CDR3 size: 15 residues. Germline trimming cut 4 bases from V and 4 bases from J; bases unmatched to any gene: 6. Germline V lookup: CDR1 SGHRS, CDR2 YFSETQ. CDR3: CASSLRLAEKNIQYF. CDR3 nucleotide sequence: TGCGCCAGCAGCCTCAGACTAGCGGAAAAAAACATTCAGTACTTC. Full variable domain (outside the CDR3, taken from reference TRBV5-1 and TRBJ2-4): KAGVTQTPRYLIKTRGQQVTLSCSPISGHRSVSWYQQTPGQGLQFLFEYFSETQRNKGNFPGRFSGRQFSNSRSEMNVSTLELGDSALYLCASSLRLAEKNIQYFGAGTRLSVL.

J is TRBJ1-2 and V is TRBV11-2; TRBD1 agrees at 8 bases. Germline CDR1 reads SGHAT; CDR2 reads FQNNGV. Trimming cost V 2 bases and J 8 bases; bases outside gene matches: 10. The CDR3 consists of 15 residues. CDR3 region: CASSLKDREMRGYTF. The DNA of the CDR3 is TGTGCCAGCAGCTTAAAGGACAGGGAGATGAGAGGCTACACCTTC.

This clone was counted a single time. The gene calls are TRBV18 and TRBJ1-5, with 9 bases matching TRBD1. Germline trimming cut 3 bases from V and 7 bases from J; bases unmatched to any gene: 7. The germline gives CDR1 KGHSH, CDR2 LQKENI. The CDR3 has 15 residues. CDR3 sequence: CASSPPGQGGQPQHF. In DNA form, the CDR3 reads TGTGCCAGCTCACCGCCGGGACAGGGAGGACAGCCCCAGCATTTT.

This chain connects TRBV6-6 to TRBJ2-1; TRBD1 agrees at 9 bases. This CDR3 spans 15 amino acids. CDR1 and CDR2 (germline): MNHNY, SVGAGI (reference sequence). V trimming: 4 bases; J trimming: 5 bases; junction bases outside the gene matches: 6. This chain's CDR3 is CASSFVGTGNNEQFF. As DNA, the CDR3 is TGTGCCAGCAGTTTCGTTGGGACAGGGAACAATGAGCAGTTCTTC.

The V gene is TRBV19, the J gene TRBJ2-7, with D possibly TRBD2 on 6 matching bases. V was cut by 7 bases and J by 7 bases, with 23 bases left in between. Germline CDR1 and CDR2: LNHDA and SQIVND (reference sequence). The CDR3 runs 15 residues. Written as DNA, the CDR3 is TGTGCCAGTACCCCATCGAGTTCTTACGGAGGGGAGCAGTACTTC. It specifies CASTPSSSYGGEQYF.

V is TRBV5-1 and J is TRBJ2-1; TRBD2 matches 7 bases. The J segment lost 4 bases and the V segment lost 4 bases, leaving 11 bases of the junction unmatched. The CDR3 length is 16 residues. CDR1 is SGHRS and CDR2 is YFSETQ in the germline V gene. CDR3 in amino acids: CASSVFSRERYNEQFF. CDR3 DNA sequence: TGCGCCAGCAGCGTCTTCTCGCGGGAGAGGTACAATGAGCAGTTCTTC.

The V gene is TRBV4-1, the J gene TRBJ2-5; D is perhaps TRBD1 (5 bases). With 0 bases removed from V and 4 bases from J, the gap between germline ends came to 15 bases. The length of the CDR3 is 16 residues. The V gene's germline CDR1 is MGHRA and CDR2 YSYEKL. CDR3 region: CASSQEAQAIGETQYF. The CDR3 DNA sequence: TGCGCCAGCAGCCAAGAAGCACAGGCTATTGGAGAGACCCAGTACTTC.

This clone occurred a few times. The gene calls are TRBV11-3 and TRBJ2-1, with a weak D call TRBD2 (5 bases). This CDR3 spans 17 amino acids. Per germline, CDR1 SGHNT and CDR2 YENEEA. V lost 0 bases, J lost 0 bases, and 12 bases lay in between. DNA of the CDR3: TGTGCCAGCAGCTTAGATAGGAGGCCGAGCTCCTACAATGAGCAGTTCTTC. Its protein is CASSLDRRPSSYNEQFF.

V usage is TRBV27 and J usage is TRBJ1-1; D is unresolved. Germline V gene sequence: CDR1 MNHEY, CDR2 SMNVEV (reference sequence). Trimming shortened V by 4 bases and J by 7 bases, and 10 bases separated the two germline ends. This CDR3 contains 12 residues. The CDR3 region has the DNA TGTGCCAGCAGTTCCTCCGCCGGTGAAGCTTTCTTT. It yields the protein CASSSSAGEAFF.

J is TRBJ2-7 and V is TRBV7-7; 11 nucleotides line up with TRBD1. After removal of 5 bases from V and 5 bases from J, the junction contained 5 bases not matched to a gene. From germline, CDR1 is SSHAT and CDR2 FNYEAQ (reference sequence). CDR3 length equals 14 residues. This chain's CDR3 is CASSTGQGADEQYF. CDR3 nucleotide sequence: TGTGCCAGCAGCACCGGACAGGGGGCGGACGAGCAGTACTTC.

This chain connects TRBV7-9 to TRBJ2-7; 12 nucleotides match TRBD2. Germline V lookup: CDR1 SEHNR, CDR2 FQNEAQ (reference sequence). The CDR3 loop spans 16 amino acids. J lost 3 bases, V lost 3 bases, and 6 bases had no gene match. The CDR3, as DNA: TGTGCCAGCAGCTTCTGGACTAGCGGGGATTTCTACGAGCAGTACTTC. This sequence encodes CASSFWTSGDFYEQYF.